Sequencing of this TCR beta chain was carried out in a study of T cell responses to AZD1222 COVID-19 vaccine. A remark on this clone: What it binds is unknown.

General study findings and limits: Spike-wide coverage was observed for vaccine-associated CD4 TCRs, with dominant responses at 160-218 and 743-854. Repertoires were collected only later (after the peak T cell response had occurred). Epitopes outside B.1.351 and B.1.1.7 mutated regions reportedly drew nearly half of spike TCRs. Most donors were white British and more were female, and clonal diversity was possibly underestimated.

This table comes from immunoSEQ multiplex PCR, and its TCRdb copy is limited to in-frame clones, with some not included. The sample has 54,000 or so clones, roughly nine tenths seen once; the top ten hold 3% to 4%. This CDR3 spans 13 amino acids. In germline, CDR1 is MNHEY, CDR2 SVGAGI. V shed 6 bases and J shed 5 bases, with 13 bases lying between them. The receptor comes from an adult in good health. Sample: peripheral blood, taken on day 0 of AZD1222 vaccination. This chain connects TRBV6-5 to TRBJ2-5; weak D call: TRBD1 (5 bases). In DNA, the CDR3 is TGTGCCAGCAGCCGTCAGGGCCGGGAGACCCAGTACTTC. Translation gives CASSRQGRETQYF.